The 14 T cell receptor beta chains below come from one sample, sequenced in a study of post-analysis software for immune sequencing data. Study conclusions and caveats: Five TRBV segments were more frequent in patients than controls; TRBV5-6, TRBV5-1 and TRBV20-1 belonged to this group.

Their specific antigens are unknown. Built from TCR beta cDNA, the libraries had unique molecular identifiers in them. TCRdb re-called the PCR reads with MiXCR, one entry per CDR3 protein. The sample shows hundreds of thousands of distinct CDR3 sequences, 25% to 30% of them seen only once. Input material: blood. These receptors all come from a girl aged 5-17 years with multiple sclerosis.

The chain employs TRBV3-1 and TRBJ2-5, with a tentative D call TRBD2 (6 bases). Germline V CDR1 and CDR2: LGHDT, YNNKEL (reference sequence). This CDR3 spans 20 amino acids. The V and J ends lost 4 bases and 3 bases respectively, with 30 bases between them. The CDR3 region is CASSPRIVSGTSWGKETQYF. The DNA for the CDR3 is TGTGCCAGCAGCCCCCGGATTGTTAGCGGCACCTCCTGGGGAAAAGAGACCCAGTACTTC.

This clonotype was observed once. The gene calls are TRBV7-9 and TRBJ2-5; 7 bases are shared with TRBD2. The V and J ends lost 5 bases and 11 bases, in that order; junction bases with no gene match: 29. The CDR3 spans 19 residues. Germline CDR1 SEHNR, CDR2 FQNEAQ (reference sequence). The CDR3 here is CASSTLGLVGSTTGYEQYF. Written as DNA, the CDR3 is TGTGCCAGCAGCACCCTAGGACTAGTGGGATCTACAACTGGGTACGAACAGTACTTC.

This clonotype has a count of ten or more. J is TRBJ1-5 and V is TRBV5-1; D remains ambiguous. The CDR3 runs 14 residues. V lost 1 base and J 3 bases, leaving 8 bases between the germline ends. CDR1 SGHRS and CDR2 YFSETQ come from the germline V gene. In DNA form, the CDR3 reads TGCGCCAGCAGCTTGACAGACCTCAATCAGCCCCAGCATTTT. It is translated as CASSLTDLNQPQHF. Full variable domain (rest looked up from reference TRBV5-1 and TRBJ1-5): KAGVTQTPRYLIKTRGQQVTLSCSPISGHRSVSWYQQTPGQGLQFLFEYFSETQRNKGNFPGRFSGRQFSNSRSEMNVSTLELGDSALYLCASSLTDLNQPQHFGDGTRLSIL.

The chain employs TRBV20-1 and TRBJ2-1, with unresolved D. The germline CDR1 and CDR2 sequences are DFQATT and SNEGSKA (reference sequence). The CDR3 loop spans 14 amino acids. Trimming removed 3 bases at V and 3 bases at J, with 12 bases between. The CDR3: CSASKHFNYNEQFF. DNA of the CDR3: TGCAGTGCTAGCAAACACTTCAACTACAATGAGCAGTTCTTC.

This chain connects TRBV10-1 to TRBJ1-4, with TRBD1 as a possible D gene (5 bases). Trimming stripped 4 bases from V and 9 bases from J, with 12 bases between. This CDR3 spans 13 amino acids. CDR1 and CDR2 from the germline V gene are WNHNN and SYGVQD (reference sequence). CDR3 protein: CASSGPGRQKLFF. For the CDR3, the DNA is TGCGCCAGCAGTGGACCGGGACGCCAAAAACTGTTTTTT.

The CDR3 DNA reads TGCGCCAGCAGCCAAGAGGGAGCAGGGCTTGGAAACATTCAGTACTTC. As protein: CASSQEGAGLGNIQYF. The genes are TRBV4-3 and TRBJ2-4, with D perhaps assigned TRBD1 or TRBD2 (5 bases each). Germline V gives CDR1 LGHNA, CDR2 YSLEER. CDR3 length: 16 amino acids. The ends were cut back, 0 bases at V and 6 bases at J, with 15 bases in the middle.

CDR3 coding DNA: TGTGCCACCAGTGACCCGGGACAGTGGGAGACCCAGTACTTC. Protein product: CATSDPGQWETQYF. The V gene is TRBV24-1, the J gene TRBJ2-5; 7 bases map to TRBD1. Germline CDR1 KGHDR, CDR2 SFDVKD. V lost 4 bases to trimming and J lost 5 bases; unmatched junction nucleotides: 6. The CDR3 spans 14 residues.

This clonotype has just a few counts. The chain recombines TRBV20-1 with TRBJ2-3; D unresolved. Trimming stripped 0 bases from V and 0 bases from J, with 13 bases between. Germline loops: CDR1 DFQATT, CDR2 SNEGSKA (reference sequence). This CDR3 has 16 amino acids. CDR3 sequence: CSARDIGLSSTDTQYF. The CDR3 nucleotides are TGCAGTGCTAGAGATATTGGCTTATCTAGCACAGATACGCAGTATTTT.

V usage is TRBV7-9 and J usage is TRBJ2-1; D unresolved. V gave up 3 bases and J gave up 8 bases, with 5 bases separating them. Germline CDR1 SEHNR, CDR2 FQNEAQ (reference sequence). This CDR3 spans 11 amino acids. The CDR3 nucleotides read TGTGCCAGCAGCTTGGAGTATGAGCAGTTCTTC. It codes for CASSLEYEQFF.

The V call is TRBV20-1, the J call TRBJ1-2, with D perhaps matching TRBD1 (6 bases). CDR3 length equals 14 residues. The germline V gene has CDR1 DFQATT and CDR2 SNEGSKA (reference sequence). V lost 0 bases, J lost 2 bases, and 10 bases lay in between. The CDR3 DNA is TGCAGTGCTAGAGAGGGGGGCAGAAACTATGGCTACACCTTC. This sequence encodes CSAREGGRNYGYTF.

The chain carries TRBV5-1 and TRBJ2-7, with D unclear. V lost 4 bases and J 7 bases, leaving 15 bases between the germline ends. Germline V lookup: CDR1 SGHRS, CDR2 YFSETQ. The CDR3 sequence is 13 residues long. The CDR3 spells CASSPDSIGEQYF. The CDR3 region has the DNA TGCGCCAGCAGCCCTGACTCCATCGGGGAGCAGTACTTC.

The rearrangement uses TRBV29-1 and TRBJ1-1, with D unresolved. Germline V gene sequence: CDR1 SQVTM, CDR2 ANQGSEA. The V end lost 3 bases, the J end lost 2 bases, and 10 bases lay between the germline ends. This CDR3 has 13 residues. CDR3 nucleotide sequence: TGCAGCGTTGATATAGGAGGAAACACTGAAGCTTTCTTT. It specifies CSVDIGGNTEAFF.

This clonotype was found a few times. The CDR3 is CASSLVGEGPASYEQYF. CDR3 nucleotides: TGTGCCAGCAGCTTAGTTGGAGAGGGCCCCGCCTCCTACGAGCAGTACTTC. The chain links TRBV7-2 to TRBJ2-7; D perhaps matches TRBD2 (5 bases). V shed 1 base and J shed 0 bases, with 16 bases lying between them. Germline V gives CDR1 SGHTA, CDR2 FQGNSA. The CDR3 contains 17 residues.

Comment on this clonotype: One base away lies a much larger clone, so this may be a sequencing read error. The chain combines TRBV11-2 with TRBJ2-1; D is perhaps TRBD1 (5 bases). Trimming shortened V by 4 bases and J by 4 bases, and 11 bases separated the two germline ends. Germline CDR1 SGHAT, CDR2 FQNNGV. The CDR3 runs to 14 residues. CDR3 in amino acids: CASSWDAGYNEQFF. In nucleotides, the CDR3 is TGTGCCAGCAGCTGGGATGCAGGGTACAATGAGCAGTTCTTC.